These T cell receptor beta chains were read from a single sample in a study of shared clonotypes between healthy human individuals. Using immunoSEQ multiplex PCR, the repertoire was profiled, and TCRdb retains in-frame clones only, with some absent. This sample has roughly 2.1 million clones, with 85% to 95% found just once. The sample consisted of naive CD8+ T cells from PBMCs. These receptors came from a man aged 18 to 29 in good health. Some clones in this sample may be carry-over from other donors' samples. CDR3s leave out the opening cysteine and the closing phenylalanine or tryptophan. Not every row has a clone size; where given, it reads once, few, many or a size class.

j_gene: TRBJ2-7
abundance: once
v_gene: TRBV25-1
CDR3aa: ASSERLAGDTYEQY

j_gene: TRBJ2-1
abundance: -
v_gene: TRBV30
CDR3aa: AWSGLAGGNYNEQF

j_gene: TRBJ2-3
abundance: -
v_gene: TRBV11-2
CDR3aa: ASSEGLAGGPTDTQY

j_gene: TRBJ2-1
abundance: -
v_gene: TRBV7-3
CDR3aa: ASSLKGTSGIWEQF

j_gene: TRBJ2-1
abundance: -
v_gene: TRBV5-6
CDR3aa: ASSSVSSYNEQF

j_gene: TRBJ2-7
abundance: once
v_gene: TRBV9
CDR3aa: ASSVVSGPDYEQY

j_gene: TRBJ1-3
abundance: -
v_gene: TRBV2
CDR3aa: ANQGPGNTIY

j_gene: TRBJ2-1
abundance: once
v_gene: TRBV28
CDR3aa: ASSQRVSSYNEQF

j_gene: TRBJ2-1
abundance: -
v_gene: TRBV5-8
CDR3aa: ASSPNVGVSYNEQF

j_gene: TRBJ1-5
abundance: -
v_gene: TRBV25-1
CDR3aa: ATSRGSNQPQH

j_gene: TRBJ2-4
abundance: -
v_gene: TRBV7-9
CDR3aa: ASSSTAWGGIGAKNIQY

j_gene: TRBJ2-2
abundance: -
v_gene: TRBV4-1
CDR3aa: ASSQKTDYTGELF

j_gene: TRBJ1-1
abundance: -
v_gene: TRBV19
CDR3aa: ASSGRGLRTEAF

j_gene: TRBJ2-1
abundance: -
v_gene: TRBV2
CDR3aa: ASSAGPAYNEQF

j_gene: TRBJ2-3
abundance: -
v_gene: TRBV6-1
CDR3aa: ASSESPAGAPTDTQY

j_gene: TRBJ2-5
abundance: -
v_gene: TRBV7-8
CDR3aa: ASSYSPPTQY

j_gene: TRBJ2-7
abundance: -
v_gene: TRBV2
CDR3aa: ASSEGWRGGEQY

j_gene: TRBJ2-5
abundance: -
v_gene: TRBV7-8
CDR3aa: ASSLAPTAGGSPAETQY

j_gene: TRBJ1-3
abundance: -
v_gene: TRBV7-9
CDR3aa: ASSGRREISGNTIY

j_gene: TRBJ2-1
abundance: -
v_gene: TRBV19
CDR3aa: ASSIIGSGGNEQF